Each of the 32 T cell receptor beta chains below was sequenced from the same sample in a study of T cell changes during pregnancy in multiple sclerosis. The method was immunoSEQ multiplex PCR; TCRdb's version includes in-frame clones alone and lacks a portion of them. The data contain roughly 14,000 clones, around 83% of them singletons. Sequences were derived from CD8+ T cells from peripheral blood mononuclear cells, sampled after pregnancy. Receptors were obtained from a female donor in good health, enrolled as a control in a pregnancy study.

The chain is built from TRBV16 and TRBJ1-1; a weak D match, TRBD1 (6 bases). The CDR3 runs to 16 residues. Germline V lookup: CDR1 KGHSY, CDR2 FQNENV. V lost 2 bases to trimming and J lost 0 bases, with 13 bases between them. The CDR3 nucleotides read TGTGCCAGCAGCCAACATTCAGACAGGTTGAACACTGAAGCTTTCTTT. Translating it yields CASSQHSDRLNTEAFF.

The chain is built from TRBV19 and TRBJ1-1; 7 bases agree with TRBD1. From germline, CDR1 is LNHDA and CDR2 SQIVND (reference sequence). J lost 0 bases, V lost 6 bases, and 10 bases had no gene match. CDR3 length equals 16 residues. The CDR3 region is CASSRRTGGLNTEAFF. DNA of the CDR3: TGTGCCAGTAGCCGTCGGACAGGTGGATTGAACACTGAAGCTTTCTTT.

The chain links TRBV6-1 to TRBJ2-7, with 7 positions matching TRBD2. Germline CDR1 and CDR2: MNHNS and SASEGT. This CDR3 spans 15 amino acids. J gave up 1 base and V 6 bases, and 9 bases lay outside the gene matches. CDR3 bases: TGTGCCAGCAGAAGCACACTAGCGCCGTCCTACGAGCAGTACTTC. Translated: CASRSTLAPSYEQYF.

This sequence joins TRBV9 and TRBJ1-4; no firm D call. The CDR3 covers 17 residues. Trimming left V 0 bases short and J 0 bases short, with 12 bases between. The germline CDR1 and CDR2 sequences are SGDLS and YYNGEE. The CDR3 DNA reads TGTGCCAGCAGCGTAGCCCCCGATACTGCAACTAATGAAAAACTGTTTTTT. Translation: CASSVAPDTATNEKLFF.

The chain recombines TRBV7-2 with TRBJ2-1; weak D call: TRBD1 (6 bases). The CDR3 runs 14 residues. Germline lookup yields CDR1 SGHTA and CDR2 FQGNSA. V lost 1 base to trimming and J lost 7 bases, with 11 bases between them. This chain's CDR3 is CASSLVAGDNEQFF. The CDR3, as DNA: TGTGCCAGCAGCTTAGTGGCAGGGGATAATGAGCAGTTCTTC.

In this sample, this clone turned up a few times. The V gene is TRBV6-4, the J gene TRBJ2-1; TRBD1 matches 9 bases. V was clipped by 3 bases and J by 6 bases; unmatched bases: 9. The CDR3 has 16 residues. Germline assignment: CDR1 MRHNA and CDR2 SNTAGT. The DNA of the CDR3 is TGTGCCAGCAGTGAAGCCGGGACAGGGTCTTCCAATGAGCAGTTCTTC. Its protein product is CASSEAGTGSSNEQFF.

The rearrangement joins TRBV30 to TRBJ1-1, with a possible D match to TRBD1 (5 bases). The V end lost 6 bases, the J end lost 3 bases, and 17 bases lay between the germline ends. Germline-derived CDR1 and CDR2 are GTSNPN and SVGIG (reference sequence). This CDR3 region has 14 residues. Here the CDR3 reads CACSDLGLDTEAFF. DNA of the CDR3: TGTGCCTGTTCCGACCTGGGGCTCGACACTGAAGCTTTCTTT.

In its sample, this clone was seen a few times. This rearrangement joins TRBV11-2 to TRBJ2-7, with TRBD2 as a possible D gene (6 bases). The CDR3 loop spans 14 amino acids. Germline lookup yields CDR1 SGHAT and CDR2 FQNNGV. V lost 5 bases and J lost 5, with 16 bases in between. CDR3 amino acids: CASSLRWGDHEQYF. The CDR3 DNA is TGTGCCAGCAGCCTACGGTGGGGGGACCACGAGCAGTACTTC.

J is TRBJ1-4 and V is TRBV27; TRBD1 is a possible D gene (5 bases). The ends were cut back, 5 bases at V and 4 bases at J, with 14 bases in the middle. Germline assignment: CDR1 MNHEY and CDR2 SMNVEV (reference sequence). This CDR3 region has 15 residues. The CDR3 loop is CASSNPRQNNEKLFF. In DNA form, the CDR3 reads TGTGCCAGCAGTAATCCTCGACAGAATAATGAAAAACTGTTTTTT.

V and J are TRBV16 and TRBJ2-3; no clear D gene. V shed 0 bases and J shed 2 bases, with 3 bases lying between them. The V gene's germline CDR1 is KGHSY and CDR2 FQNENV. The CDR3 extends over 13 amino acids. CDR3 bases: TGTGCCAGCAGCCAATCCAACACAGATACGCAGTATTTT. Protein: CASSQSNTDTQYF.

This clone was detected once. The chain has TRBV30 and TRBJ2-7; D gene ambiguous. V was pared by 3 bases and J by 0 bases, with 9 bases between. CDR1 and CDR2 from the germline V gene are GTSNPN and SVGIG (reference sequence). CDR3 length equals 13 residues. The CDR3 is CAWRVPNSYEQYF. The CDR3 DNA is TGTGCCTGGAGGGTGCCTAACTCCTACGAGCAGTACTTC.

This clone has just a few counts. The gene calls are TRBV4-1 and TRBJ2-1, with D perhaps TRBD2 (7 bases). This CDR3 has 15 amino acids. The germline gives CDR1 MGHRA, CDR2 YSYEKL. Trimming removed 4 bases at V and 4 bases at J, with 14 bases between. The CDR3 coding sequence is TGCGCCAGCAGCCTGTCAGGGGAGGGTTACAATGAGCAGTTCTTC. Translation: CASSLSGEGYNEQFF.

The chain has TRBV6-4 and TRBJ2-5; D is unclear. Trimming left V 4 bases short and J 1 base short, with 4 bases between. Germline-derived CDR1 and CDR2 are MRHNA and SNTAGT. The CDR3 covers 12 residues. CDR3 residues: CASSAFQETQYF. The DNA of the CDR3 is TGTGCCAGCAGTGCCTTCCAAGAGACCCAGTACTTC.

The V and J genes are TRBV7-6 and TRBJ2-3; D is undetermined. Germline V lookup: CDR1 SGHVS, CDR2 FNYEAQ. The CDR3 spans 16 residues. V gave up 0 bases and J gave up 0 bases, with 10 bases separating them. The CDR3 protein is CASSLAVRPSTDTQYF. The CDR3 DNA reads TGTGCCAGCAGCTTAGCTGTCAGGCCGAGCACAGATACGCAGTATTTT.

This chain links TRBV4-2 with TRBJ2-5; 8 nucleotides match TRBD1. The CDR3 covers 15 residues. V dropped 0 bases and J dropped 4; count of bases not matched to a gene: 4. Looked up from germline, CDR1 is LGHNA and CDR2 is YNFKEQ. In nucleotides, the CDR3 is TGTGCCAGCAGCCAAGATCCCGACAGGGGAGAGACCCAGTACTTC. This encodes CASSQDPDRGETQYF.

In this sample, this clone is medium-sized. The V gene is TRBV6-4, the J gene TRBJ1-2; D uncertain. Per germline, CDR1 MRHNA and CDR2 SNTAGT. This CDR3 has 15 amino acids. The V and J ends lost 0 bases and 0 bases respectively, with 8 bases between them. CDR3 in amino acids: CASSDSRDSNYGYTF. CDR3 bases: TGTGCCAGCAGTGACTCGAGAGATTCTAACTATGGCTACACCTTC.

The count of this clone is one. The CDR3 bases are TGTGCCAGCAGTCACAGGGATAGCAATCAGCCCCAGCATTTT. The encoded protein is CASSHRDSNQPQHF. The genes are TRBV27 and TRBJ1-5; D is perhaps TRBD1 (6 bases). The CDR3 sequence is 14 residues long. In germline, CDR1 is MNHEY, CDR2 SMNVEV (reference sequence). V was cut by 5 bases and J by 0 bases, with 8 bases left in between.

The chain joins TRBV13 to TRBJ1-1; maybe TRBD1 (6 bases). Germline assignment: CDR1 PRHDT and CDR2 FYEKMQ (reference sequence). V was clipped by 2 bases and J by 2 bases, with 15 bases between them. This CDR3 comprises 16 residues. Here the CDR3 DNA reads TGTGCCAGCAGCTTATACGCGGGAGGGGGTAACACTGAAGCTTTCTTT. This encodes CASSLYAGGGNTEAFF. The complete variable domain, with remaining parts taken from reference TRBV13 and TRBJ1-1, reads AAGVIQSPRHLIKEKRETATLKCYPIPRHDTVYWYQQGPGQDPQFLISFYEKMQSDKGSIPDRFSAQQFSDYHSELNMSSLELGDSALYFCASSLYAGGGNTEAFFGQGTRLTVV.

The chain joins TRBV9 to TRBJ1-1; D is possibly TRBD1 (5 bases). Germline V gene data show CDR1 as SGDLS and CDR2 as YYNGEE. Trimming took off 2 bases at V and 4 bases at J, with 15 bases between the two ends. This CDR3 region has 15 residues. CDR3 nucleotides: TGTGCCAGCAGCGTTCGTGGGCAGGGAAGCACTGAAGCTTTCTTT. Protein sequence: CASSVRGQGSTEAFF.

The CDR3 reads CAWSVLAGIQETQYF. The CDR3 DNA reads TGTGCCTGGAGTGTGCTAGCGGGGATCCAAGAGACCCAGTACTTC. This chain uses TRBV30 with TRBJ2-5; TRBD2 agrees at 9 bases. Unmatched junction bases numbered 3, after V lost 0 bases and J lost 1 base. CDR1 GTSNPN and CDR2 SVGIG come from the germline V gene (reference sequence). This CDR3 spans 15 amino acids.

The rearrangement links TRBV7-8 to TRBJ2-1; maybe TRBD1 (6 bases). This CDR3 is 18 amino acids long. V lost 1 base and J lost 5, with 21 bases in between. CDR1 is SGHVS, CDR2 FQNEAQ, per germline. The CDR3 region has the DNA TGTGCCAGCAGCTTAGTAGGGTTAACAGGGATACTAAACAATGAGCAGTTCTTC. Its protein is CASSLVGLTGILNNEQFF. Full variable domain (remainder filled in from reference TRBV7-8 and TRBJ2-1): GAGVSQSPRYKVAKRGQDVALRCDPISGHVSLFWYQQALGQGPEFLTYFQNEAQLDKSGLPSDRFFAERPEGSVSTLKIQRTQQEDSAVYLCASSLVGLTGILNNEQFFGPGTRLTVL.

V is TRBV6-6 and J is TRBJ1-1; 9 nucleotides line up with TRBD1. CDR3 length equals 15 residues. CDR1 and CDR2 (germline): MNHNY, SVGAGI (reference sequence). V trimming: 2 bases; J trimming: 0 bases; junction bases outside the gene matches: 1. The CDR3 DNA reads TGTGCCAGCAGTTACCGGGACAGGGTGAACACTGAAGCTTTCTTT. This translates into CASSYRDRVNTEAFF.

V is TRBV15 and J is TRBJ1-5, with TRBD1 matching 9 bases. Germline V CDR1 and CDR2: LNHNV, YYDKDF (reference sequence). This CDR3 has 16 residues. The V gene end was trimmed by 3 bases and the J gene end by 2 bases; junction bases not matched to a gene: 5. For the CDR3, the DNA is TGTGCCACCAGCAGTGCCAGGACAGGGGGCAATCAGCCCCAGCATTTT. Translated: CATSSARTGGNQPQHF.

V and J are TRBV14 and TRBJ2-2, with 9 bases lining up with TRBD2. The J segment lost 5 bases and the V segment lost 10 bases, leaving 23 bases of the junction unmatched. This CDR3 spans 19 amino acids. Germline V CDR1 and CDR2: SGHDN, FVKESK. The CDR3 protein is CAKISELTSGTPRTGELFF. The CDR3 nucleotides are TGTGCCAAGATCAGCGAACTGACTAGCGGCACACCTCGGACCGGGGAGCTGTTTTTT.

In its sample, this clone was seen once. The V call is TRBV28, the J call TRBJ2-2; 9 positions match TRBD1. The CDR3 is made up of 15 amino acids. Germline CDR1 is MDHEN and CDR2 is SYDVKM. V lost 5 bases, J lost 5 bases, and 6 bases stayed unmatched. The chain's CDR3 is CASSRTGASTGELFF. The CDR3 DNA sequence: TGTGCCAGCAGTCGGACAGGGGCGAGTACCGGGGAGCTGTTTTTT.

This clone occurred once. The chain employs TRBV27 and TRBJ1-3; D possibly corresponds to TRBD1 (5 bases). V was clipped by 4 bases and J by 5 bases, with 15 bases between them. Germline CDR1 and CDR2: MNHEY and SMNVEV (reference sequence). The CDR3 is made up of 15 amino acids. This CDR3 reads CASSSTGLYRNTIYF. The DNA of the CDR3 is TGTGCCAGCAGTTCCACGGGACTCTACAGAAACACCATATATTTT.

The J gene is TRBJ1-2, the V gene TRBV27; 7 bases are shared with TRBD1. The ends lost 4 bases at V and 6 bases at J; junction bases unmatched: 5. CDR3 length: 13 amino acids. The germline gives CDR1 MNHEY, CDR2 SMNVEV (reference sequence). CDR3 in DNA: TGTGCCAGCAGTTCTTACAGGGGCCATGGCTACACCTTC. As protein: CASSSYRGHGYTF.

The chain carries TRBV11-2 and TRBJ1-2; 7 positions agree with TRBD1. In germline, CDR1 is SGHAT, CDR2 FQNNGV. CDR3 length: 18 amino acids. After removal of 1 base from V and 0 bases from J, the junction contained 11 bases not matched to a gene. The CDR3 DNA sequence: TGTGCCAGCAGCTTAGTCCGACAGGGACATTCTCCTAACTATGGCTACACCTTC. It is translated as CASSLVRQGHSPNYGYTF. Full variable domain (remainder filled in from reference TRBV11-2 and TRBJ1-2): EAGVAQSPRYKIIEKRQSVAFWCNPISGHATLYWYQQILGQGPKLLIQFQNNGVVDDSQLPKDRFSAERLKGVDSTLKIQPAKLEDSAVYLCASSLVRQGHSPNYGYTFGSGTRLTVV.

The V call is TRBV27, the J call TRBJ1-1; maybe TRBD1 (6 bases). The ends were cut back, 3 bases at V and 7 bases at J, with 9 bases in the middle. The CDR3 has 12 residues. Germline CDR1 is MNHEY and CDR2 is SMNVEV (reference sequence). CDR3 DNA: TGTGCCAGCAGTTTTACAGGGAATGAAGCTTTCTTT. The encoded protein is CASSFTGNEAFF.

This clone occurred once. The V and J genes are TRBV9 and TRBJ2-7; 7 positions agree with TRBD1. The V gene's germline CDR1 is SGDLS and CDR2 YYNGEE. This CDR3 is 16 amino acids long. The V segment lost 4 bases and the J segment 1 base; nucleotides outside the gene matches: 11. CDR3 in amino acids: CASSPRAGTASYEQYF. CDR3 coding DNA: TGTGCCAGCAGCCCACGGGCCGGGACAGCATCCTACGAGCAGTACTTC.

The rearrangement uses TRBV19 and TRBJ1-5; D is ambiguous. Deletions cut 2 bases from V and 6 bases from J, with 14 bases between. The CDR3 has 15 amino acids. The germline V gene has CDR1 LNHDA and CDR2 SQIVND (reference sequence). CDR3 in DNA: TGTGCCAGTAGTATAACGGCGGGGATCGGTCAGCCCCAGCATTTT. This encodes CASSITAGIGQPQHF.

The chain combines TRBV5-1 with TRBJ1-1; D not resolved. The CDR3 spans 14 residues. Germline V lookup: CDR1 SGHRS, CDR2 YFSETQ. V was shortened by 0 bases and J by 0 bases, with 6 bases between the two germline ends. This chain's CDR3 is CASSLDTMNTEAFF. As DNA, the CDR3 is TGCGCCAGCAGCTTGGACACCATGAACACTGAAGCTTTCTTT.